This TCR beta chain appears in the sequencing data of a study of Ad26.COV2.S vaccination and SARS-CoV-2 variants. Overall study findings and caveats: The study found similar non-spike TCR breadth in vaccine and placebo recipients. Spike-specific TCR breadth in vaccine recipients exceeded that seen in placebo recipients. Considerable breadth of spike-specific CD8+ and CD4+ T cell responses has reportedly been documented following vaccination.

Measured with immunoSEQ multiplex PCR; TCRdb has only the in-frame clones, and not every one. The sample records over 100,000 clones, 80% being singletons. About this clone itself: Its specificity is not known.

The TCR comes from a human donor who had recovered from COVID-19. Sequencing used peripheral blood, obtained after recovery from COVID-19.

CDR3 region: CASSLGTGVSETQYF. Here the CDR3 DNA reads TGTGCCAGCAGCCTCGGAACAGGGGTTTCAGAGACCCAGTACTTC. V gene TRBV5-5 combines with J gene TRBJ2-5; the match to TRBD1 covers 7 bases. The CDR3 contains 15 residues. V trimming: 4 bases; J trimming: 4 bases; junction bases outside the gene matches: 10. Germline assignment: CDR1 SGHKS and CDR2 YYEKEE (reference sequence).